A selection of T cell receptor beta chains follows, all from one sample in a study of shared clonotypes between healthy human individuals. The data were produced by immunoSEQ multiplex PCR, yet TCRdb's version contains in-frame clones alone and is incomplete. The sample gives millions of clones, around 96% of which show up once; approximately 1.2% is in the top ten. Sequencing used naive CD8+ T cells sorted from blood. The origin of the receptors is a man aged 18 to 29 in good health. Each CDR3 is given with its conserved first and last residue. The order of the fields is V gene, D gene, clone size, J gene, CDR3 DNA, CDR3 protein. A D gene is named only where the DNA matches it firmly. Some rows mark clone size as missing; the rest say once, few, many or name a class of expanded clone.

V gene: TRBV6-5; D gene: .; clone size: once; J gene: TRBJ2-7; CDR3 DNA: TGTGCCAGCAGAGGGGCAGGGAACCATCCCTACGAGCAGTACTTC; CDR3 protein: CASRGAGNHPYEQYF
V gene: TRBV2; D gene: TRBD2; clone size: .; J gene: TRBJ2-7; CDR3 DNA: TGTGCCAGCAGTGACAGGGCGGGGGTCTGGGAGCAGTACTTC; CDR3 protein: CASSDRAGVWEQYF
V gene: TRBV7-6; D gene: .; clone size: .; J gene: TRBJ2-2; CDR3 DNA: TGTGCCAGCAGCTTAGCTGGGTCAAACGGGGAGCTGTTTTTT; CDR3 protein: CASSLAGSNGELFF
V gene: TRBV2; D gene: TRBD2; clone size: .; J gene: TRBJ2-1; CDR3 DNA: TGTGCCAGCAGGACTAGCCCTAATGAGCAGTTCTTC; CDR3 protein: CASRTSPNEQFF
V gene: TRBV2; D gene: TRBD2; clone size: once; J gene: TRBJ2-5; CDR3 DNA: TGTGCCAGCATAGCTAGCGGGGAAGAGACCCAGTACTTC; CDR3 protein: CASIASGEETQYF
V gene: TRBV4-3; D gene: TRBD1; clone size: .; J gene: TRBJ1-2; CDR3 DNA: TGCGCCAGCAGCCAAGGGGACAGGGGCGTGTATGGCTACACCTTC; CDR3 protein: CASSQGDRGVYGYTF
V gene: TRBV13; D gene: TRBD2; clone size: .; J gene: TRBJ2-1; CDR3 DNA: TGTGCCAGCAGCTTAGGCCTAGCGGGGGGATCTTACAATGAGCAGTTCTTC; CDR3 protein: CASSLGLAGGSYNEQFF
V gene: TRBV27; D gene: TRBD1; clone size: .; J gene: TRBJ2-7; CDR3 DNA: TGTGCCAGCAGCCCGACAGGGGGATTTGCCTACGAGCAGTACTTC; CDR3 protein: CASSPTGGFAYEQYF
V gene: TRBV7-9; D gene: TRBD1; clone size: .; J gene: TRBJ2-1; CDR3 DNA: TGTGCCAGCAGCTGGGACAGGGACTACAATGAGCAGTTCTTC; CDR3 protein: CASSWDRDYNEQFF
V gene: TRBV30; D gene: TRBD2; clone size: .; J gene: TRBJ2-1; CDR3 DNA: TGTGCCACAACGGGACTAGTAACCTACAATGAGCAGTTCTTC; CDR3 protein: CATTGLVTYNEQFF
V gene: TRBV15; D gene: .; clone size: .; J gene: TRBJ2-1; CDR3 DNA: TGTGCCACCAGCACACTTACGAATGAGCAGTTCTTC; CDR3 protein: CATSTLTNEQFF
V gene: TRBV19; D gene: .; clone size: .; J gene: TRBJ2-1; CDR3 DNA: TGTGCCAGTAGTATAGAGAGGGAAGGGGACAATGAGCAGTTCTTC; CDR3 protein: CASSIEREGDNEQFF
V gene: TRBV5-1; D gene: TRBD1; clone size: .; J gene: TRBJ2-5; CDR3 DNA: TGCGCCAGCAGCCCGGGGACAGGGGGAGGGGAGACCCAGTACTTC; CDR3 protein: CASSPGTGGGETQYF
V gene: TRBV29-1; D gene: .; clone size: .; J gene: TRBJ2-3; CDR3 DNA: TGCAGCGTTGGGTTTGGACAGACAGATACGCAGTATTTT; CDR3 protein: CSVGFGQTDTQYF
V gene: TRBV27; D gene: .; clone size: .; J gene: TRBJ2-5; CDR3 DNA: TGTGCCAGCAGTTTAGGGACTCGAGAGACCCAGTACTTC; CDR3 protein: CASSLGTRETQYF
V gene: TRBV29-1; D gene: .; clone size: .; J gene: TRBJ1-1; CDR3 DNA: TGCAGCGTTGAAGATAGGGGGGCGCGCACTGAAGCTTTCTTT; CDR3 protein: CSVEDRGARTEAFF
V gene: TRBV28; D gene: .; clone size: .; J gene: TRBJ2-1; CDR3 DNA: TGTGCCAGCAGTTTAAACAGCCTCAATGAGCAGTTCTTC; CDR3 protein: CASSLNSLNEQFF
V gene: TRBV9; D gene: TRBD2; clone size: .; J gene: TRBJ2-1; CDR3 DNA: TGTGCCAGCAGCGGTACCGGAGGACTAGCAGGCGAGCAGTTCTTC; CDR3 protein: CASSGTGGLAGEQFF
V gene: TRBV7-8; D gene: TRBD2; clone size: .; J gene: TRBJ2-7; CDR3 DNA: TGTGCCAGCAGCCCTGGACTAGCGGGAGGCGCCCTAAGTTGGGAGCAGTACTTC; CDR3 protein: CASSPGLAGGALSWEQYF
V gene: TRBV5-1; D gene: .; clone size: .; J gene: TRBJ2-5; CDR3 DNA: TGTGCCAGCAGCTTGGGTGGTAGCAGGACCCAGTACTTC; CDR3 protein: CASSLGGSRTQYF
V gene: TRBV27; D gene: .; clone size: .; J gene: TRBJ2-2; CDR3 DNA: TGTGCCAGCAGCTTGCTTCCGAACACCGGGGAGCTGTTTTTT; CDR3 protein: CASSLLPNTGELFF
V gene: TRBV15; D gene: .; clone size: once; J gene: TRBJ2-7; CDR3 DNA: TGTGCCACCAGCAGAGATGGCGGGACGGATTACGAGCAGTACTTC; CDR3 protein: CATSRDGGTDYEQYF